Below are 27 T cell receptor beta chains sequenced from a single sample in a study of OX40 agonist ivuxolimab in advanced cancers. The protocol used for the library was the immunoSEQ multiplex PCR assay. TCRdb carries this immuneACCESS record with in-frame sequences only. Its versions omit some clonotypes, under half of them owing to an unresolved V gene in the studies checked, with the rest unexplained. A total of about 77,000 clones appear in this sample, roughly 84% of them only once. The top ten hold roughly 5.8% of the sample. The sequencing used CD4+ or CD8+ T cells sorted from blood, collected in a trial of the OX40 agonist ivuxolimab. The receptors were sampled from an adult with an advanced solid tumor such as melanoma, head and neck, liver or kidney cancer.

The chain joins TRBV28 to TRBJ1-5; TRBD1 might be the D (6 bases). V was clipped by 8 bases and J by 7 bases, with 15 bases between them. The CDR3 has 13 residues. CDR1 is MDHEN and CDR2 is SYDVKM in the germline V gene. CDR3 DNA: TGTGCCAGCTCTGAGGACAGACTACAGCCCCAGCATTTT. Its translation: CASSEDRLQPQHF.

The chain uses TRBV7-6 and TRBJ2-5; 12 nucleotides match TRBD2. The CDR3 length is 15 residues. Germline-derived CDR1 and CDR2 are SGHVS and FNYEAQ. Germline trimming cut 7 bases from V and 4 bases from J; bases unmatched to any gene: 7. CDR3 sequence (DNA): TGTGCCAGCACCCTAGCGGGAGGGGAGGGAGAGACCCAGTACTTC. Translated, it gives CASTLAGGEGETQYF.

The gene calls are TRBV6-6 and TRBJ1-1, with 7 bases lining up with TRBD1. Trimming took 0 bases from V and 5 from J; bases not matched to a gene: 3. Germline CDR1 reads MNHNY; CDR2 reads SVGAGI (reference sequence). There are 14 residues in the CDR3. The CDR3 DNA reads TGTGCCAGCAGTTACTCCAGGGGGAGGACTGAAGCTTTCTTT. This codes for CASSYSRGRTEAFF.

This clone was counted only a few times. In DNA form, the CDR3 reads TGTGCCAGCAGCGAGGACAGGGCGGGAGAGCAGTTCTTC. Encoded protein: CASSEDRAGEQFF. V and J are TRBV7-3 and TRBJ2-1; TRBD1 aligns across 8 bases. V trimming: 5 bases; J trimming: 10 bases; junction bases outside the gene matches: 7. This CDR3 has 13 amino acids. Germline-derived CDR1 and CDR2 are SGHTA and FQGTGA.

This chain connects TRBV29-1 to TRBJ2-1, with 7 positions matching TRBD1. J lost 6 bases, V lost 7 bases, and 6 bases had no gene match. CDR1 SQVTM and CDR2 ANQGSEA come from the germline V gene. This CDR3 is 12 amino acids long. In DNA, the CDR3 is TGCAGCGCGAGGGGGCACGGCAATGAGCAGTTCTTC. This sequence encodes CSARGHGNEQFF.

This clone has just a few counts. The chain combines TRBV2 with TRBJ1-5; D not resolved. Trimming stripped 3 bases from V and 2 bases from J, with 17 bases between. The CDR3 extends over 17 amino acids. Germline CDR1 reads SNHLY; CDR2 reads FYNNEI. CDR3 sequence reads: CASSEAGYRTGNQPQHF. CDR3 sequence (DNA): TGTGCCAGCAGTGAGGCAGGCTATCGAACGGGCAATCAGCCCCAGCATTTT.

CDR3 sequence reads: CASSDRVETQYF. For the CDR3, the DNA is TGTGCCAGCAGTGATAGGGTGGAGACCCAGTACTTC. The chain has TRBV2 and TRBJ2-5; D is unresolved. The V gene lost 3 bases and the J gene lost 5 bases, with 7 bases spanning the gap. The CDR3 loop spans 12 amino acids. Germline V gene data show CDR1 as SNHLY and CDR2 as FYNNEI.

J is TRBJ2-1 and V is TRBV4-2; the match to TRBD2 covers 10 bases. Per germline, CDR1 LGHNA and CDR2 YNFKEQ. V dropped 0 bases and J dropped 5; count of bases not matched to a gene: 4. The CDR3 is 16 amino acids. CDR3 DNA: TGTGCCAGCAGCCAAGATCCTAGCGGGGGTAACAATGAGCAGTTCTTC. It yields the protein CASSQDPSGGNNEQFF.

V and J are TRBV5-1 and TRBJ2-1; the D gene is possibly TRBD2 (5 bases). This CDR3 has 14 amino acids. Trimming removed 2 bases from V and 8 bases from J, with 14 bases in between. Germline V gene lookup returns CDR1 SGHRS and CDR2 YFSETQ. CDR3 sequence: CASSFRQDSDEQFF. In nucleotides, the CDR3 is TGCGCCAGCAGCTTTAGGCAGGATAGCGATGAGCAGTTCTTC.

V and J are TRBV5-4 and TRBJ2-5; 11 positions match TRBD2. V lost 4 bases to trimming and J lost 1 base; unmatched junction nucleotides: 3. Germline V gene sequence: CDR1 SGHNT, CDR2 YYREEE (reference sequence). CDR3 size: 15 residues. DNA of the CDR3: TGTGCCAGCAGCCTAGCGGGAGGCGTCCAAGAGACCCAGTACTTC. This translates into CASSLAGGVQETQYF.

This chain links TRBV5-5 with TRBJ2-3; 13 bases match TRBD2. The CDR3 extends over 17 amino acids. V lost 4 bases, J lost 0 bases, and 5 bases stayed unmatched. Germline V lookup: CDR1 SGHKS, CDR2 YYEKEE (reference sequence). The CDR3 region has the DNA TGTGCCAGCAGCCCGGGACTAGCGGGGAGAAGCACAGATACGCAGTATTTT. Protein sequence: CASSPGLAGRSTDTQYF.

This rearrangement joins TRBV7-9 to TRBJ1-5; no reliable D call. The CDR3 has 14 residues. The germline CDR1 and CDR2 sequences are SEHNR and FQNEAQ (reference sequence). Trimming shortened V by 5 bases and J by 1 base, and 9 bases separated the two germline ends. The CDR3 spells CASSRPGSNQPQHF. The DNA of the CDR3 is TGTGCCAGCAGCCGACCTGGGAGCAATCAGCCCCAGCATTTT.

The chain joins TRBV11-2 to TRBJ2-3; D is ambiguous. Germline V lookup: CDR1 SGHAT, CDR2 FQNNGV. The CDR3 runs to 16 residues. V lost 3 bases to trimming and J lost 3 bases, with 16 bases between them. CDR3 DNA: TGTGCCAGCAGCTTCTCGTATGCCACCTTAACAGATACGCAGTATTTT. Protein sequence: CASSFSYATLTDTQYF. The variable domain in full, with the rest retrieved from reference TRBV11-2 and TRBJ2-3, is EAGVAQSPRYKIIEKRQSVAFWCNPISGHATLYWYQQILGQGPKLLIQFQNNGVVDDSQLPKDRFSAERLKGVDSTLKIQPAKLEDSAVYLCASSFSYATLTDTQYFGPGTRLTVL.

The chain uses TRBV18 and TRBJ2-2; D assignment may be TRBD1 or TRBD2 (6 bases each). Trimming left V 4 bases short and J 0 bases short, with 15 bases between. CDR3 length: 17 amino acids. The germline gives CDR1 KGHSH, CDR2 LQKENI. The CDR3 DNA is TGTGCCAGCTCACTCAGGGGACTTACAGCGAACACCGGGGAGCTGTTTTTT. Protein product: CASSLRGLTANTGELFF. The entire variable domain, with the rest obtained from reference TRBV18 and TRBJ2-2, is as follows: NAGVMQNPRHLVRRRGQEARLRCSPMKGHSHVYWYRQLPEEGLKFMVYLQKENIIDESGMPKERFSAEFPKEGPSILRIQQVVRGDSAAYFCASSLRGLTANTGELFFGEGSRLTVL.

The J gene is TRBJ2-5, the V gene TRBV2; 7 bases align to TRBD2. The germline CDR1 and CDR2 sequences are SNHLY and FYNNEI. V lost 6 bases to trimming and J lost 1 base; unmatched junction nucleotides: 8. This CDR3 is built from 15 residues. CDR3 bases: TGTGCCAGCAGCAAGGCGCTAGCGGCCCAAGAGACCCAGTACTTC. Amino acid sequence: CASSKALAAQETQYF. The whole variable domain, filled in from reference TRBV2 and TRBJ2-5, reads EPEVTQTPSHQVTQMGQEVILRCVPISNHLYFYWYRQILGQKVEFLVSFYNNEISEKSEIFDDQFSVERPDGSNFTLKIRSTKLEDSAMYFCASSKALAAQETQYFGPGTRLLVL.

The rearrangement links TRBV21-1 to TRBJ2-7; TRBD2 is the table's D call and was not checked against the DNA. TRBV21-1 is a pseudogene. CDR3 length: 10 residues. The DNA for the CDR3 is TGTGCCAGCACCTACTACGAGCAGTACTTC. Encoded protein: CASTYYEQYF.

CDR3 region: CASSRTSGRGETQYF. CDR3 sequence (DNA): TGTGCCAGCAGCAGGACTAGCGGGAGAGGTGAGACCCAGTACTTC. V usage is TRBV7-2 and J usage is TRBJ2-5, with 13 bases aligning to TRBD2. V was clipped by 5 bases and J by 5 bases; unmatched bases: 5. The CDR3 loop spans 15 amino acids. The germline V gene has CDR1 SGHTA and CDR2 FQGNSA.

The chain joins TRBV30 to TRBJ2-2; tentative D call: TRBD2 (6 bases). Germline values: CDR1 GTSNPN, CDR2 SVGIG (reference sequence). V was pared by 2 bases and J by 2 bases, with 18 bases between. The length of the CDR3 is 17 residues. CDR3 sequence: CAWSRGRVGRNTGELFF. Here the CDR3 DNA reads TGTGCCTGGAGTAGAGGTCGCGTCGGGAGAAACACCGGGGAGCTGTTTTTT. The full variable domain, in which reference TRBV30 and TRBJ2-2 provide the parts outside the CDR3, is SQTIHQWPATLVQPVGSPLSLECTVEGTSNPNLYWYRQAAGRGLQLLFYSVGIGQISSEVPQNLSASRPQDRQFILSSKKLLLSDSGFYLCAWSRGRVGRNTGELFFGEGSRLTVL.

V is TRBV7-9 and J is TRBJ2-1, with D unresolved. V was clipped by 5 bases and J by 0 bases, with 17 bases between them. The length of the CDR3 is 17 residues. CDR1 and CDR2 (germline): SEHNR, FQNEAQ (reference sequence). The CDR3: CASSPPRQTSSYNEQFF. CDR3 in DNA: TGTGCCAGCAGCCCCCCCCGGCAGACAAGCTCCTACAATGAGCAGTTCTTC.

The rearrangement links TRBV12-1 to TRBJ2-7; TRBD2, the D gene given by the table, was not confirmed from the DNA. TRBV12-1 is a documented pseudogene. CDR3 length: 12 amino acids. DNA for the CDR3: TGTGCCAGCAGCGCGCTCTCCTACGAGCAGTACTTC. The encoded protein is CASSALSYEQYF.

The DNA for the CDR3 is TGTGCCACCAGCGGAAGGGGCAGCAATCTTTTGAACACTGAAGCTTTCTTT. Its protein product is CATSGRGSNLLNTEAFF. The gene calls are TRBV15 and TRBJ1-1; a weak D match, TRBD1 (5 bases). There are 17 residues in the CDR3. The V end was cut by 5 bases, the J end by 0 bases, with 19 bases between. CDR1 and CDR2 from the germline V gene are LNHNV and YYDKDF (reference sequence).

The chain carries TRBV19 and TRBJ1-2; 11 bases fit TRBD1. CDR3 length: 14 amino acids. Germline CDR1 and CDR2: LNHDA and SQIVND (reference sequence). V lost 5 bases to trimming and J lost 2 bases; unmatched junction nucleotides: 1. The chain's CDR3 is CASSWDRGNYGYTF. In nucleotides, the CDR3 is TGTGCCAGTAGTTGGGACAGGGGGAACTATGGCTACACCTTC.

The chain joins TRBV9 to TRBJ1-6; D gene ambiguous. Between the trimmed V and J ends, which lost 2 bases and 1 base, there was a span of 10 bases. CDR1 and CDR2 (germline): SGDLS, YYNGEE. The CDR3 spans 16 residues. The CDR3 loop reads CASSVPLRSYNSPLHF. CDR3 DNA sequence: TGTGCCAGCAGCGTCCCCTTAAGGTCCTATAATTCACCCCTCCACTTT.

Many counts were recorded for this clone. CDR3 sequence: CASSIGTGGYTF. The CDR3 DNA reads TGTGCCAGTAGTATCGGGACTGGCGGCTACACCTTC. V and J are TRBV19 and TRBJ1-2, with D maybe TRBD1 (5 bases). Between the trimmed V and J ends, which lost 3 bases and 8 bases, there was a span of 10 bases. The CDR3 extends over 12 amino acids. Germline V gives CDR1 LNHDA, CDR2 SQIVND (reference sequence).

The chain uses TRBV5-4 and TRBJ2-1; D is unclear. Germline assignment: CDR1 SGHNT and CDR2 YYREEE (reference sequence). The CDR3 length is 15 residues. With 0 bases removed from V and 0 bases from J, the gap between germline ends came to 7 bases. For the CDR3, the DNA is TGTGCCAGCAGCTTGGAGCGAGTCTCCTACAATGAGCAGTTCTTC. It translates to CASSLERVSYNEQFF.

CDR3 in amino acids: CASSDYGLPQETQYF. The CDR3 DNA follows: TGCGCCAGCAGTGATTACGGCCTACCTCAAGAGACCCAGTACTTC. The V and J genes are TRBV10-2 and TRBJ2-5, with D unresolved. CDR1 and CDR2 (germline): WSHSY, SAAADI. V lost 3 bases, J lost 2 bases, and 13 bases lay in between. This CDR3 is 15 amino acids long.

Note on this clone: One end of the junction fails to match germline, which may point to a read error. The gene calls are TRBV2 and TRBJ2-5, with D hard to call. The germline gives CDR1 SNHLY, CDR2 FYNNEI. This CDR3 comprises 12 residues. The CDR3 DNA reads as TGTGCCAGCAGTGAACGACGCGAGATCCAGTACTTC. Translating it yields CASSERREIQYF.